This TCR beta chain comes out of a study of neurological immune-mediated disorders. Study context: Among the roughly 35 patients with multiple sclerosis, about 31 were relapsing-remitting, while 3 were secondary progressive.

V gave up 1 base and J gave up 0 bases, with 7 bases separating them. This CDR3 is 14 amino acids long. CDR1 is SGHRS and CDR2 is YFSETQ in the germline V gene. Each CDR3 protein gets one entry after TCRdb re-called the 5' RACE reads with MiXCR. Of approximately 50,000 distinct CDR3 sequences listed, around 3.6% are singletons. The unsorted libraries were generated from a total of 2 million PBMCs, which had been stored in RNAlater at -80 C. In this sample, this clonotype turned up many times. The specimen was PBMCs. The sequence was obtained from a man aged 30 to 39 with multiple sclerosis. V gene TRBV5-1 combines with J gene TRBJ1-1; D is unresolved. The CDR3 loop reads CASSLRDMNTEAFF. DNA of the CDR3: TGCGCCAGCAGCTTGCGGGATATGAACACTGAAGCTTTCTTT.